In this sample, the clone carrying this T cell receptor (beta chain) turned up a few times. Its antigen remains unidentified. The sample is drawn from a study of metastatic and nonmetastatic thyroid tumors. Study-wide background: Blood and tumor or nodule tissue repertoires from malignant and benign thyroid patients were compared. Findings and caveats of the study: Versus benign nodules, malignant thyroid tumors reportedly had significantly higher TCR beta diversity, in blood and tumor.

V was trimmed by 7 bases and J by 6 bases, leaving 14 bases between them. The CDR3 loop spans 13 amino acids. CDR1 and CDR2 from the germline V gene are SNHLY and FYNNEI. Each patient came to thyroid surgery without any prior treatment (of any kind). As handled by the study authors: Using the CDR3 differences seen across clinicopathological groups, the authors built a distant-metastasis classifier for papillary thyroid cancer, which was meant to discriminate distant-metastatic patients. From the PCR reads, TCRdb re-called clones with MiXCR. These V and J calls rely on TCRdb rather than the paper's analysis. The sample consists of fewer than 40,000 clones, 35% to 45% of them appearing once.

The clonotype comes from a female donor with papillary thyroid cancer or a benign thyroid nodule (not recorded which). Some clones in this sample may be carry-over from other donors' samples. The V gene is TRBV2, the J gene TRBJ2-3; D unclear. The sequencing sample was made of tumor tissue. The CDR3 DNA reads as TGTGCCAGCACCTACGATGGCGAGGATACGCAGTATTTT. This sequence encodes CASTYDGEDTQYF.